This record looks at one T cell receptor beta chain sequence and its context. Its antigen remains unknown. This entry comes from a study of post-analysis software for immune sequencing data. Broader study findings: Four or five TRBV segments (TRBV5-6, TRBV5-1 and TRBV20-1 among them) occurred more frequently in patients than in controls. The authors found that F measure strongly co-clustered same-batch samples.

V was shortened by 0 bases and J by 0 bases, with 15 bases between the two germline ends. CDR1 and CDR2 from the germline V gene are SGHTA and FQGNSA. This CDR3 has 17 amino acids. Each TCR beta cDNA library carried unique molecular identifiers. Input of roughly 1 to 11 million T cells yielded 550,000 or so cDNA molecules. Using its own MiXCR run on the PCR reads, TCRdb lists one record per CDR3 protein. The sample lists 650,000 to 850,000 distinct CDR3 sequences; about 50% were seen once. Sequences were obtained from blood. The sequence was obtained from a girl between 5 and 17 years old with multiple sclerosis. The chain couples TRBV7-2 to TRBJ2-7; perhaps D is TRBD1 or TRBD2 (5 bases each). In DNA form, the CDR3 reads TGTGCCAGCAGCTTAGCTTCCCGGTGGGGGTACTCCTACGAGCAGTACTTC. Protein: CASSLASRWGYSYEQYF.